This T cell receptor (beta chain) was identified during a study of blood T cell repertoires in COVID-19. Study-wide background: The United States, Italy and Spain provided the acute and convalescent COVID-19 samples. From T cells, B-cell-depleted T cells, or PBMCs came the material, which was cDNA or gDNA.

Germline-derived CDR1 and CDR2 are SGDLS and YYNGEE. The J segment lost 3 bases and the V segment lost 0 bases, leaving 2 bases of the junction unmatched. There are 15 residues in the CDR3. As handled by the study authors: Amplification of reference gene primers was used by the study to estimate nucleated cell counts. Data came from immunoSEQ multiplex PCR; TCRdb stores just in-frame clones and leaves some out. V and J calls and clone size come straight from that table; D and trimming were deduced from the DNA. Here the sample spans about 68,000 clones, 80% to 90% being singletons. The chain employs TRBV9 and TRBJ2-1, with 8 bases that match TRBD2. The sample comprised peripheral blood. This clonotype was sampled from a man aged 50 to 60 with acute or convalescent COVID-19. DNA of the CDR3: TGTGCCAGCAGCGTAGCTGGGACTAGCTACAATGAGCAGTTCTTC. This gives the protein CASSVAGTSYNEQFF.